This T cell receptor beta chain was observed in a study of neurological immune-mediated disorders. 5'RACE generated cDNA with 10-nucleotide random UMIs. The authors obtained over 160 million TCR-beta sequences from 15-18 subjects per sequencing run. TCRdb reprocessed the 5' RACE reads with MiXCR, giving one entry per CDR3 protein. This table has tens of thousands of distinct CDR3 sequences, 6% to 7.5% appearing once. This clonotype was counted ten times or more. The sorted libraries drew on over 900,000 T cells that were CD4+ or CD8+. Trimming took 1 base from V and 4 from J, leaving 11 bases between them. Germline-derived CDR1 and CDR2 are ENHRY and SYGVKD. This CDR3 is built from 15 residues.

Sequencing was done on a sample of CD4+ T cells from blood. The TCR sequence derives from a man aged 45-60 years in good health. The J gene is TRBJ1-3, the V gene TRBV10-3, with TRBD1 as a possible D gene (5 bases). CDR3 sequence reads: CAISEFQGPGNTIYF. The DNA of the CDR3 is TGTGCCATCAGTGAGTTTCAGGGCCCGGGAAACACCATATATTTT.